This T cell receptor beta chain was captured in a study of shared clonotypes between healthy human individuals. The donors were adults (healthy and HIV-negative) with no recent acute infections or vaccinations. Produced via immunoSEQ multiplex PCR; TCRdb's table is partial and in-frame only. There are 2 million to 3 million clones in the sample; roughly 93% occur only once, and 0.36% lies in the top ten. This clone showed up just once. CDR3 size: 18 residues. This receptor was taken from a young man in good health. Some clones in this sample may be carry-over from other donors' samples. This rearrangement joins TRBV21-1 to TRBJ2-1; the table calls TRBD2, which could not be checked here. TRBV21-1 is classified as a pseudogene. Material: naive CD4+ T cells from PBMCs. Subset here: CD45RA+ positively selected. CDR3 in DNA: TGTGCCAGCAGCAAAGGCAGGGAGGCAGGGACTAGGCTCAATGAGCAGTTCTTC. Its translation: CASSKGREAGTRLNEQFF.